This T cell receptor (beta chain) was observed in a study of spatial heterogeneity in lung cancer. Findings and caveats of the study: Ubiquitous, expanded tumor-derived TCRs were more frequently observed in blood at resection than at follow-up.

Individual TCR cDNA molecules each bore their own unique molecular identifier. TCRdb analysed the 5' RACE reads with MiXCR anew, one entry per CDR3 protein. This sample carries roughly 82,000 distinct CDR3 sequences, over 10% of them seen once, and the ten largest clones take approximately 4.2%. Indicated time point: sample taken at primary tumor resection. Tumor, nontumor lung or frozen PBMC supplied whole RNA that was sequenced unsorted. The 70 or so donors had untreated early-stage non-small cell lung cancer. This clonotype showed up many times. The target antigen is unknown. The V and J ends lost 4 bases and 6 bases, in that order; junction bases with no gene match: 3. Germline values: CDR1 SNHLY, CDR2 FYNNEI. This CDR3 is 14 amino acids long.

Here the sequenced sample was PBMCs, taken at surgery. The J gene is TRBJ1-5, the V gene TRBV2, with 10 bases lining up with TRBD1. The sequence derives from a male donor with early-stage non-small cell lung cancer. In DNA, the CDR3 is TGTGCCAGCAGTGGACAGGGGGCGGGTCAGCCCCAGCATTTT. Translating gives CASSGQGAGQPQHF.